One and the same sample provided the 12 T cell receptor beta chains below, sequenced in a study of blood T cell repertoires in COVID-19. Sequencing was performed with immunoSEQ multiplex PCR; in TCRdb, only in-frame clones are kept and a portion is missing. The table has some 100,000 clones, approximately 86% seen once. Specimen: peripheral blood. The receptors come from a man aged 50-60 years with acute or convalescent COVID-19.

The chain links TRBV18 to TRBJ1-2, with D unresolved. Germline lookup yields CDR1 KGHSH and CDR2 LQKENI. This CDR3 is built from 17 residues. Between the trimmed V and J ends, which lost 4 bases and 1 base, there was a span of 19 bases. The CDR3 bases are TGTGCCAGCTCACTCCATGCGGAGCCGGCGTATAACTATGGCTACACCTTC. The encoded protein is CASSLHAEPAYNYGYTF.

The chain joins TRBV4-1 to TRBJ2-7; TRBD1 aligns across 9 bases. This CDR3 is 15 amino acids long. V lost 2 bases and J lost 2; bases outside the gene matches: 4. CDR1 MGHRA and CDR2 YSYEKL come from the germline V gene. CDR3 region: CASSQSDRGTYEQYF. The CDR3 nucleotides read TGCGCCAGCAGCCAATCGGACAGGGGCACCTACGAGCAGTACTTC.

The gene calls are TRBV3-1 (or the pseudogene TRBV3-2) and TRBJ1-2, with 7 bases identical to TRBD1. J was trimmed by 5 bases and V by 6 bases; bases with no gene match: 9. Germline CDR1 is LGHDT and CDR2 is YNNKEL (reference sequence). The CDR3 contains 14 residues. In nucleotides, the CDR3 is TGTGCCAGCAGTTGGTGGACAGGCGAGTATGGCTACACCTTC. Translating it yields CASSWWTGEYGYTF.

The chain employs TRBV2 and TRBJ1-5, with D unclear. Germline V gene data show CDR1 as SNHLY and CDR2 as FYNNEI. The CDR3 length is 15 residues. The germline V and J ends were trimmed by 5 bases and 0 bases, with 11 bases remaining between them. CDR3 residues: CASSLGGDSNQPQHF. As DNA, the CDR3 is TGTGCCAGCAGTCTAGGCGGGGATAGCAATCAGCCCCAGCATTTT.

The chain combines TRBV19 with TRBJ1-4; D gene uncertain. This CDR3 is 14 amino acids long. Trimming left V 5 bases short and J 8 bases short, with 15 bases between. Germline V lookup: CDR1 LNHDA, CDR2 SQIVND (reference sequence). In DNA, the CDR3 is TGTGCCAGTAGTCTATCTGAGTGGTCAGAAAAACTGTTTTTT. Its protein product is CASSLSEWSEKLFF.

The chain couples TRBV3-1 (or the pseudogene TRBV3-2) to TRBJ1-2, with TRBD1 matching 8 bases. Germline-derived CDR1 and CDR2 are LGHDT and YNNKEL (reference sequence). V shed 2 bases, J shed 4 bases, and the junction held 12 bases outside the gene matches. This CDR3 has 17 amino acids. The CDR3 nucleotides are TGTGCCAGCAGCCAATATGGAAGCGGACAGGGTGGCTATGGCTACACCTTC. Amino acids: CASSQYGSGQGGYGYTF.

The CDR3 bases are TGCGCCAGCAGCTTGGCCGGGAAATATAGCGGGAGTGAGGCGGAGACCCAGTACTTC. Translated: CASSLAGKYSGSEAETQYF. This chain links TRBV5-1 with TRBJ2-5, with TRBD2 matching over 9 bases. Trimming removed 0 bases from V and 5 bases from J; junction bases left unmatched: 17. Germline-derived CDR1 and CDR2 are SGHRS and YFSETQ. The CDR3 length is 19 residues.

The CDR3 loop is CASRDRTISNQPQHF. CDR3 in DNA: TGTGCCAGCAGAGACAGGACCATTAGCAATCAGCCCCAGCATTTT. The rearrangement links TRBV2 to TRBJ1-5; D is possibly TRBD1 (6 bases). The CDR3 has 15 residues. Germline lookup yields CDR1 SNHLY and CDR2 FYNNEI. V lost 6 bases to trimming and J lost 0 bases, with 12 bases between them. Variable domain in full (rest from reference TRBV2 and TRBJ1-5): EPEVTQTPSHQVTQMGQEVILRCVPISNHLYFYWYRQILGQKVEFLVSFYNNEISEKSEIFDDQFSVERPDGSNFTLKIRSTKLEDSAMYFCASRDRTISNQPQHFGDGTRLSIL.

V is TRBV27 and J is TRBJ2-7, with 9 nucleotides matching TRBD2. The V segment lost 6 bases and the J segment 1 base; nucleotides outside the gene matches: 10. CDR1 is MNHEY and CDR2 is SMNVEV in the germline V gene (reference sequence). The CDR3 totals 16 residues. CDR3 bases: TGTGCCAGCAGCTCTGCCGGGACTAGCTATTCCTACGAGCAGTACTTC. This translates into CASSSAGTSYSYEQYF.

Written as DNA, the CDR3 is TGTGCCAGTAGTATAGGAGGCAGCCTCAGCTCCTACGAGCAGTACTTC. It is translated as CASSIGGSLSSYEQYF. The J gene is TRBJ2-7, the V gene TRBV19; D call uncertain. V was shortened by 1 base and J by 0 bases, with 13 bases between the two germline ends. This CDR3 has 16 residues. Germline V gene data show CDR1 as LNHDA and CDR2 as SQIVND (reference sequence).

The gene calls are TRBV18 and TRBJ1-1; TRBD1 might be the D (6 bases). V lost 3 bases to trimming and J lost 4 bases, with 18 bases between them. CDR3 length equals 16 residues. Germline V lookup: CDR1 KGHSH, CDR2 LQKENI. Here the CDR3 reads CASSPPRLRGGTEAFF. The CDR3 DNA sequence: TGTGCCAGCTCACCCCCCCGGTTGAGAGGGGGCACTGAAGCTTTCTTT. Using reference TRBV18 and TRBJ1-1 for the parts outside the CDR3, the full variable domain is NAGVMQNPRHLVRRRGQEARLRCSPMKGHSHVYWYRQLPEEGLKFMVYLQKENIIDESGMPKERFSAEFPKEGPSILRIQQVVRGDSAAYFCASSPPRLRGGTEAFFGQGTRLTVV.

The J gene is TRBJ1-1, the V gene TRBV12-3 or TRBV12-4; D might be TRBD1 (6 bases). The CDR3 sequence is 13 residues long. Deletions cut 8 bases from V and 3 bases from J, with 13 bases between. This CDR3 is CASGRGTYTEAFF. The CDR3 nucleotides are TGTGCCAGCGGCAGGGGCACCTACACTGAAGCTTTCTTT.